The rows below give T cell receptor beta chains drawn from one sample of a study of blood T cell repertoires in COVID-19. Method: immunoSEQ multiplex PCR; TCRdb's copy keeps in-frame clones and lacks some. The sample holds approximately 500,000 clones, approximately 83% seen once. The sequenced sample was peripheral blood. The receptor set was obtained from a human donor in a cohort sampled during active COVID-19. Each CDR3 is given with its conserved first and last residue. A D gene is named only where the DNA matches it firmly. Rows give clone size only sometimes, using once, few, many, or a class for an expanded clone.

clone_size d_call j_call v_call cdr3_nt cdr3_aa
. . TRBJ2-2 TRBV2 TGTGCCACCCGGTGGGGGGCGAACACCGGGGAGCTGTTTTTT CATRWGANTGELFF
. TRBD1 TRBJ1-4 TRBV2 TGTGCCAGCGCAGATTTGGACAGGGACGTGCTGTTTTTT CASADLDRDVLFF
. . TRBJ1-5 TRBV6-5 TGTGCCAGCAGTTCCACACGGAGCGGGGCCCAGCATTTT CASSSTRSGAQHF
. . TRBJ1-2 TRBV27 TGTGCCAGCAGTTGGGCCCCTCGGGGAGACTATGGCTACACCTTC CASSWAPRGDYGYTF
. TRBD2 TRBJ2-3 TRBV28 TGTGCCAGCAGTTTCCCGACTAGCGGGCTTGAAGATACGCAGTATTTT CASSFPTSGLEDTQYF
. TRBD1 TRBJ2-1 TRBV5-1 TGCGCCAGCAGCTCGGGACAGTACAATGAGCAGTTCTTC CASSSGQYNEQFF
once . TRBJ1-1 TRBV7-3 TGTGCCAGCAGTAAAGTGGGGCAGTTCACTGAAGCTTTCTTT CASSKVGQFTEAFF
. TRBD1 TRBJ1-2 TRBV7-9 TGTGCCAGCAGCTTAGCGGCGACAGGGGACTATGGCTACACCTTC CASSLAATGDYGYTF
. . TRBJ1-4 TRBV28 TGTGCCAGCAGTCCCGGGGGGGTTACTAATGAAAAACTGTTTTTT CASSPGGVTNEKLFF
. . TRBJ1-2 TRBV5-4 TGTGCCAGCGGGACTGGGGAGAACTATGGCTACACCTTC CASGTGENYGYTF
. . TRBJ1-4 TRBV5-4 TGTGCCAGCAGCTCCGGGAAAGCGGATGAAAAACTGTTTTTT CASSSGKADEKLFF
. TRBD1 TRBJ1-2 TRBV6-5 TGTGCCAGCAGTTACCGACAGGGAAGGGGCTATGGCTACACCTTC CASSYRQGRGYGYTF
. . TRBJ1-2 TRBV3-1/TRBV3-2 TGTGCCAGCAGCCAAAACAGGGCCGGGGATGGCTACACCTTC CASSQNRAGDGYTF
. . TRBJ2-4 TRBV24-1 TGTGCCACCAGTGATAAAGACAGGGCCAAAAACATTCAGTACTTC CATSDKDRAKNIQYF
. . TRBJ1-5 TRBV7-9 TGTGCCAGCAGCTTGGGTGACAGCTCAAATCAGCCCCAGCATTTT CASSLGDSSNQPQHF
. TRBD2 TRBJ2-1 TRBV19 TGTGCCAGTAGTATCTGGGCGGGAGTGGGTGAGCAGTTCTTC CASSIWAGVGEQFF
. . TRBJ1-2 TRBV3-1/TRBV3-2 TGTGCCAGCAGCCCCAGGGAAAGCTATGGCTACACCTTC CASSPRESYGYTF
. TRBD1 TRBJ1-2 TRBV19 TGTGCCAGTAGTGTGACCCGGGACAGGGATGCCTATGGCTACACCTTC CASSVTRDRDAYGYTF
. . TRBJ2-5 TRBV24-1 TGTGCCACCAGTGATTTAGTCGGGACCCAGTACTTC CATSDLVGTQYF
once TRBD2 TRBJ2-7 TRBV7-4 TGTGCCAGCAGCGAGGGGACTAGCGGGTACTACGAGCAGTACTTC CASSEGTSGYYEQYF
. . TRBJ1-5 TRBV19 TGTGCCAGTACCCCTTGGGGAGGGGGTGGTCAGCCCCAGCATTTT CASTPWGGGGQPQHF
. TRBD1 TRBJ2-1 TRBV7-2 TGTGCCAGCAGTTCCGGGACAGGGATTATATACAATGAGCAGTTCTTC CASSSGTGIIYNEQFF
. . TRBJ1-1 TRBV15 TGTGCCACCAGCACAGGCCTGGTGCTGTCGAACACTGAAGCTTTCTTT CATSTGLVLSNTEAFF
. TRBD1 TRBJ1-6 TRBV2 TGTGCCAGCAGTGTACTCACAGGGGGCTCCTATAATTCACCCCTCCACTTT CASSVLTGGSYNSPLHF
many TRBD1 TRBJ1-1 TRBV7-3 TGTGCCAGCAGCCCGGGAACAGGGGGACAATCTGAAGCTTTCTTT CASSPGTGGQSEAFF
. TRBD1 TRBJ1-6 TRBV4-2 TGTGCCAGCAGCCAAGATTGGGGACAGGTGAATTCACCCCTCCACTTT CASSQDWGQVNSPLHF
. TRBD1 TRBJ1-2 TRBV18 TGTGCCAGCTCACCAAGAATTGGGGTCCGGACAGGGGGGATTACTAACTATGGCTACACCTTC CASSPRIGVRTGGITNYGYTF
. TRBD2 TRBJ2-3 TRBV10-3 TGTGCCATCCTAGGGACTAGCGGGATAGGAAATACGCAGTATTTT CAILGTSGIGNTQYF
once . TRBJ2-1 TRBV19 TGTGCCAGTAGAGCCCCGCAAGCCGAGCAGTTCTTC CASRAPQAEQFF
. TRBD1 TRBJ2-2 TRBV24-1 TGTGCCACCAGTGCACTTTACGGACAGGGGGGTACCGGGGAGCTGTTTTTT CATSALYGQGGTGELFF
. TRBD2 TRBJ2-7 TRBV7-9 TGTGCCAGCAGCTTCATTTTGGGAGGGAGCTCCTACGAGCAGTACTTC CASSFILGGSSYEQYF
. . TRBJ1-2 TRBV19 TGTGCCAGTAGTCCCTCGCGGTTTGCCTATGGCTACACCTTC CASSPSRFAYGYTF
. TRBD1 TRBJ2-3 TRBV6-2/TRBV6-3 TGTGCCAGCAGTCGGACCAGGACAGGGGCCACAGATACGCAGTATTTT CASSRTRTGATDTQYF
. . TRBJ2-5 TRBV27 TGTGCCAGCAGTTGGGGCTGGGAGACCCAGTACTTC CASSWGWETQYF
. . TRBJ2-7 TRBV12-3/TRBV12-4 TGTGCCAGCAGTTTCCTCTCCTACGAGCAGTACTTC CASSFLSYEQYF
. . TRBJ1-3 TRBV30 TGTGCCTGGAGTTTCGGGGGGACTGGAAACACCATATATTTT CAWSFGGTGNTIYF
. . TRBJ1-2 TRBV11-1 TGTGCCAGCAGCTTAGAAGACAGCACCCCCCCTTTCTTC CASSLEDSTPPFF
many TRBD1 TRBJ2-7 TRBV27 TGTGCCAGCAGTACCCATACCAGGGACAGAGCCTACGAGCAGTACTTC CASSTHTRDRAYEQYF
once . TRBJ1-5 TRBV2 TGTGCCAGCAGGACAGACTCATATCAGCCCCAGCATTTT CASRTDSYQPQHF
. TRBD1 TRBJ1-5 TRBV15 TGTGCCACCAGCAGCGGACAGGGATTCGGCAATCAGCCCCAGCATTTT CATSSGQGFGNQPQHF
. TRBD1 TRBJ2-6 TRBV24-1 TGTGCCACCAGCCCCGCAGGGGGCGGATTCGGGGCCAACGTCCTGACTTTC CATSPAGGGFGANVLTF
. TRBD1 TRBJ1-5 TRBV30 TGTGCCCAGGGGCGGGACAGGGATAATAGCAATCAGCCCCAGCATTTT CAQGRDRDNSNQPQHF
. . TRBJ1-1 TRBV10-1 TGCGCCAGCAGCCGCGCCGGGGGTGCTGAAGCTTTCTTT CASSRAGGAEAFF
. . TRBJ2-7 TRBV5-1 TGCGCCAGCAGCTTTCGACCAGGTAACGAGCAGTACTTC CASSFRPGNEQYF
. . TRBJ2-2 TRBV5-1 TGCGCCAGCAGCTTGGACAGTCCTAGCGGACAGACCGGGGAGCTGTTTTTT CASSLDSPSGQTGELFF
. TRBD2 TRBJ2-2 TRBV7-3 TGTGCCAGCAGCCCTAGCGGGAGGGCGAGAACCGGGGAGCTGTTTTTT CASSPSGRARTGELFF
. . TRBJ2-7 TRBV30 TGTGCCTGGAGAAACCTCCCCCCCCGGGGGAGAAGTGAGCAGTACTTC CAWRNLPPRGRSEQYF
. TRBD2 TRBJ2-6 TRBV7-3 TGTGCCAGCAGCATTAGCGGGCCTGGGGCCAACGTCCTGACTTTC CASSISGPGANVLTF
. . TRBJ2-1 TRBV7-8 TGTGCCAGCAGCTTAAAGAGATGGACAGCTACCTACAATGAGCAGTTCTTC CASSLKRWTATYNEQFF
. TRBD2 TRBJ2-7 TRBV7-2 TGTGCCAGCAGTTATGGACTAGCGGGACTCTACGAGCAGTACTTC CASSYGLAGLYEQYF
. TRBD1 TRBJ1-3 TRBV9 TGTGCCAGCAGCGCGATACCGGGACAGACAACTTACTCTGGAAACACCATATATTTT CASSAIPGQTTYSGNTIYF
. . TRBJ2-1 TRBV20-1 TGCAGTGCTAGTCTCCTGGGCGGGATCAACAATGAGCAGTTCTTC CSASLLGGINNEQFF
many . TRBJ1-6 TRBV7-3 TGTGCCAGCAGCTTAACGAATAGCCCTACGGCACCCCTCCACTTT CASSLTNSPTAPLHF